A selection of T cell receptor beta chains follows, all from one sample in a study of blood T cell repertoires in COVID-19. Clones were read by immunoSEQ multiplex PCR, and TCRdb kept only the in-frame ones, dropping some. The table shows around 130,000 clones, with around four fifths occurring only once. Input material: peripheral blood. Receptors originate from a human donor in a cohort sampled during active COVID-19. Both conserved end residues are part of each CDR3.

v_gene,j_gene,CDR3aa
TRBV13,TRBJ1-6,CASTRTKDNSPLHF
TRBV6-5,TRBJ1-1,CASRGGFTEAFF
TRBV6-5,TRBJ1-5,CATLDRVGNQPQHF
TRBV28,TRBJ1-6,CASSLSGQNLLPLHF
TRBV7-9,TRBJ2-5,CASSPNLQYF
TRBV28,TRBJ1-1,CASRRVSQGTAEAFF
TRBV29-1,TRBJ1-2,CSVVTGTGDGYTF
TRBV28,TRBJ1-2,CASSLTGIVVGYGYTF
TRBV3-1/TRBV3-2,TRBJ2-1,CASSPPTRGARGEQFF
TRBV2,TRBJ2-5,CASSWSTELAETQYF
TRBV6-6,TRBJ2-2,CASSERGSGELFF
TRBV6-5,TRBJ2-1,CASSFFTRGEQFF
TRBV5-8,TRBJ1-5,CASSRGPQHF